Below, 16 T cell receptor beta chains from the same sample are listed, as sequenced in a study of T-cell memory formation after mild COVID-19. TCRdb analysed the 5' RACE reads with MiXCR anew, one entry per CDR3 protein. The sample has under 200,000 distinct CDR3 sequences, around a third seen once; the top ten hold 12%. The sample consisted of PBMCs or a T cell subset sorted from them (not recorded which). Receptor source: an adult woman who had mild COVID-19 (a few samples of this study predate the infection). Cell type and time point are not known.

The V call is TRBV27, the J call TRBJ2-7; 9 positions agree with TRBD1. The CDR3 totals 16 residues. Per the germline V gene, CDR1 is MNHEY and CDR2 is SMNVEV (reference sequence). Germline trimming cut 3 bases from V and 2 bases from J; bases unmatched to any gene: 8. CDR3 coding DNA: TGTGCCAGCAGTTTCCGGGGGACAGGGCTCCCCTACGAGCAGTACTTC. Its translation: CASSFRGTGLPYEQYF.

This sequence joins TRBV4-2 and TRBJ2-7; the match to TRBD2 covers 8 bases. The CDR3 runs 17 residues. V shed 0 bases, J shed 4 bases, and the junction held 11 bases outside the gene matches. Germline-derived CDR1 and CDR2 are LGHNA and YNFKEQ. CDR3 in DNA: TGTGCCAGCAGCCAAGATGCTTACGGGAGGGCCGGGTACGAGCAGTACTTC. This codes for CASSQDAYGRAGYEQYF.

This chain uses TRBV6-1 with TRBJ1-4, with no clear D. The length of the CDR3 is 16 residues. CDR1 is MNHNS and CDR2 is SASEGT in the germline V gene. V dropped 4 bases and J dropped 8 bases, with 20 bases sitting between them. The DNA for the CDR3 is TGTGCCAGCAGTGGCCCGGTCACCCCTAGCGACGAAAAACTGTTTTTT. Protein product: CASSGPVTPSDEKLFF.

The CDR3: CASSLGGGETQYF. The CDR3 DNA reads as TGCGCCAGCAGCCTGGGTGGCGGTGAGACCCAGTACTTC. The genes are TRBV4-1 and TRBJ2-5; D gene uncertain. This CDR3 has 13 amino acids. V lost 4 bases and J lost 5, with 11 bases in between. The germline V gene encodes CDR1 MGHRA and CDR2 YSYEKL.

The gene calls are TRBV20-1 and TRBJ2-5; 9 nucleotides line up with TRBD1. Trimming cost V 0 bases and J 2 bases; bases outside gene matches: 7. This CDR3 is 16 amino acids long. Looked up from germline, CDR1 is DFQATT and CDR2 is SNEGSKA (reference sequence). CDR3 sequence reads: CSARDKWGQGQETQYF. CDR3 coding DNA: TGCAGTGCTAGAGATAAATGGGGACAGGGACAAGAGACCCAGTACTTC.

This CDR3 is CASSDRTGVGYEQFF. Here the CDR3 DNA reads TGTGCCAGCAGCGACCGGACTGGGGTTGGGTATGAGCAGTTCTTC. The rearrangement uses TRBV7-2 and TRBJ2-1; D possibly corresponds to TRBD2 (5 bases). Trimming stripped 5 bases from V and 8 bases from J, with 19 bases between. The CDR3 sequence is 15 residues long. Per the germline V gene, CDR1 is SGHTA and CDR2 is FQGNSA.

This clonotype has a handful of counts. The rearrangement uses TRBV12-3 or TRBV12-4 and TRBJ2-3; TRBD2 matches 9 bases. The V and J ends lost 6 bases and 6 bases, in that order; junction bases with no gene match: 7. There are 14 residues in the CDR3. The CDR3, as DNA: TGTGCCAGCAGCTTTAGCGGGGGTCGGGATACGCAGTATTTT. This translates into CASSFSGGRDTQYF.

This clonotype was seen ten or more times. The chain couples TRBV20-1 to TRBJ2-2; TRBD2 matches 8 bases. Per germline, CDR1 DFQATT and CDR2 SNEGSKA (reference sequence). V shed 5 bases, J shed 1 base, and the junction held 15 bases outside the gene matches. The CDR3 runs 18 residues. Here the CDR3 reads CSAFRQTAGGLNTGELFF. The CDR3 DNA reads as TGCAGTGCTTTCAGACAGACGGCGGGAGGTCTGAACACCGGGGAGCTGTTTTTT.

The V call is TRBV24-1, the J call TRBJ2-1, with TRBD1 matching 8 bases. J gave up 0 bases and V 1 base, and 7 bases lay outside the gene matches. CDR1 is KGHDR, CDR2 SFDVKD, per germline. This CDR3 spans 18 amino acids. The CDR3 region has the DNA TGTGCCACCAGTGATTTTTCGACAGGGGTTAGCTCCTACAATGAGCAGTTCTTC. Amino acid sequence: CATSDFSTGVSSYNEQFF.

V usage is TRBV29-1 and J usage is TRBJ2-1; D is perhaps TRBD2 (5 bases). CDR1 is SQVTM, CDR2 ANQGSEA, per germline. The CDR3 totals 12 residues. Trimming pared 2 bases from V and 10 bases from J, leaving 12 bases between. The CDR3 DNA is TGCAGCGTTGAACTGAGGGCCGGAGAGCAGTTCTTC. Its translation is CSVELRAGEQFF.

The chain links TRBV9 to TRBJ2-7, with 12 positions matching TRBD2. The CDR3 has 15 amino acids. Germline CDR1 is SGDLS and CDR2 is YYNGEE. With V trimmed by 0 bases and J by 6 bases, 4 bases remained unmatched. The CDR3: CASSVEASGRVEQYF. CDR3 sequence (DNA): TGTGCCAGCAGCGTAGAGGCTAGCGGGAGGGTCGAGCAGTACTTC.

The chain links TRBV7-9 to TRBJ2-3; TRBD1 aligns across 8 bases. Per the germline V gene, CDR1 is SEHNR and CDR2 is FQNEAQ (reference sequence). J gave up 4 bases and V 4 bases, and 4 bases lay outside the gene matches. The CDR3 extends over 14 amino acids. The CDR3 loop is CASSSDREADTQYF. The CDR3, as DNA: TGTGCCAGCAGCTCGGACAGGGAGGCAGATACGCAGTATTTT.

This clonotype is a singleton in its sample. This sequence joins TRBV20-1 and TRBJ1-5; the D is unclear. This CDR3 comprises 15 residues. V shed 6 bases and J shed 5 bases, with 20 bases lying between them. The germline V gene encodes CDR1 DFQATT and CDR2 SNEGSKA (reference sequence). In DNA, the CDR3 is TGCAGTGCCGCCCCGGGGAGCTTAGCTGATCAGCCCCAGCATTTT. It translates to CSAAPGSLADQPQHF.

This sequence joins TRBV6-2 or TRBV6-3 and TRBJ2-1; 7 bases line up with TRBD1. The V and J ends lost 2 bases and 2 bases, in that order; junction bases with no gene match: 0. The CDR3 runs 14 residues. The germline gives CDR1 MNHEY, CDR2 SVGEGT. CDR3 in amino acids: CASSYRGPYNEQFF. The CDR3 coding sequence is TGTGCCAGCAGTTACAGGGGGCCCTACAATGAGCAGTTCTTC.

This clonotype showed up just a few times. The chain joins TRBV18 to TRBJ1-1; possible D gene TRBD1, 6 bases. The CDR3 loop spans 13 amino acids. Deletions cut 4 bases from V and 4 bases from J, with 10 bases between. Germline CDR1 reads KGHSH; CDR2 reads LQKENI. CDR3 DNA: TGTGCCAGCTCACGTCAGACAGGCACTGAAGCTTTCTTT. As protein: CASSRQTGTEAFF.

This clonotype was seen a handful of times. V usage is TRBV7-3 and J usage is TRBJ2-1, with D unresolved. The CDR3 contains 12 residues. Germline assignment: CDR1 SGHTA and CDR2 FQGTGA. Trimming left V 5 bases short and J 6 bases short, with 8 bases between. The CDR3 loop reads CASSLNSNEQFF. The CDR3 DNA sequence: TGTGCCAGCAGCCTAAATAGCAATGAGCAGTTCTTC.